Each of the 20 T cell receptor beta chains below was sequenced from the same sample in a study of CD8+ T cells in alopecia areata. Treatment meaning: oral pan-JAK inhibitor, 5-10 mg twice daily. It was cDNA, reverse transcribed from extracted RNA, that served as the sequencing template. TCRdb keeps only in-frame clones here, not all; method: immunoSEQ multiplex PCR. The data show 150,000 to 200,000 clones, 60% seen once. Specimen: CD4+ T cells sorted from blood, collected at week 24, from a patient treated with tofacitinib. Source of these receptors: a human donor with alopecia areata.

As concerns this clone: Germline and junction disagree at one end, which may indicate a read error. The rearrangement joins TRBV6-1 to TRBJ2-3; 10 nucleotides align to TRBD1. Germline CDR1 MNHNS, CDR2 SASEGT. The CDR3 totals 16 residues. CDR3 region: CAISDRRQGARNTQYF. CDR3 in DNA: TGTGCCATCAGTGACCGTCGACAGGGGGCGAGGAATACGCAGTATTTT.

The V gene is TRBV30, the J gene TRBJ2-1; 12 bases are shared with TRBD2. The CDR3 has 14 residues. V was pared by 3 bases and J by 7 bases, with 4 bases of the junction left unmatched. Per germline, CDR1 GTSNPN and CDR2 SVGIG (reference sequence). CDR3 nucleotides: TGTGCCTGGAGACTAGCGGGGGGCCGGAATGAGCAGTTCTTC. Translating it yields CAWRLAGGRNEQFF.

This clone was counted a few times. This chain connects TRBV29-1 to TRBJ1-4, with no clear D. The V gene lost 0 bases and the J gene lost 10 bases, with 9 bases spanning the gap. Germline values: CDR1 SQVTM, CDR2 ANQGSEA. The CDR3 loop spans 12 amino acids. The CDR3 reads CSVEDHRRKLFF. CDR3 coding DNA: TGCAGCGTTGAAGATCACAGACGAAAACTGTTTTTT.

This sequence joins TRBV5-6 and TRBJ1-5; no reliable D call. The CDR3 is 15 residues long. Trimming took 3 bases from V and 0 from J, leaving 10 bases between them. Germline CDR1 SGHDT, CDR2 YYEEEE. The CDR3 is CASSSGLPSNQPQHF. DNA for the CDR3: TGTGCCAGCAGCTCCGGTCTCCCTAGCAATCAGCCCCAGCATTTT.

The genes are TRBV29-1 and TRBJ1-2, with D unclear. The CDR3 runs 12 residues. Trimming stripped 4 bases from V and 8 bases from J, with 14 bases between. Germline V gene data show CDR1 as SQVTM and CDR2 as ANQGSEA. CDR3 sequence reads: CSVAHFHGGYTF. The DNA for the CDR3 is TGCAGCGTTGCCCACTTCCATGGAGGCTACACCTTC.

This clone has only one observation. As DNA, the CDR3 is TGCAGCGTTGAAATGGACACCGGGGAGCTGTTTTTT. The encoded protein is CSVEMDTGELFF. The chain has TRBV29-1 and TRBJ2-2; D is unresolved. The CDR3 consists of 12 residues. Trimming took off 2 bases at V and 3 bases at J, with 4 bases between the two ends. Germline V CDR1 and CDR2: SQVTM, ANQGSEA.

The chain is built from TRBV30 and TRBJ1-1; D is possibly TRBD1 (6 bases). Trimming pared 1 base from V and 8 bases from J, leaving 17 bases between. Germline assignment: CDR1 GTSNPN and CDR2 SVGIG (reference sequence). This CDR3 comprises 14 residues. In DNA, the CDR3 is TGTGCCTGGAGTGACGGGACACCGAACCCCGAAGCTTTCTTT. Translation gives CAWSDGTPNPEAFF.

This chain links TRBV29-1 with TRBJ2-7, with TRBD1 identical over 12 bases. The germline gives CDR1 SQVTM, CDR2 ANQGSEA. V gave up 4 bases and J gave up 5 bases; unmatched junction bases: 3. This CDR3 contains 13 residues. This CDR3 reads CSVGGTGGDEQYF. DNA for the CDR3: TGCAGCGTTGGAGGGACAGGGGGCGACGAGCAGTACTTC.

This clone was picked up a small number of times. The chain links TRBV2 to TRBJ2-7; the D is unclear. This CDR3 region has 11 residues. Germline V lookup: CDR1 SNHLY, CDR2 FYNNEI. V lost 7 bases, J lost 3 bases, and 7 bases lay in between. The CDR3 DNA sequence: TGTGCCAGCAAAAGGAACTACGAGCAGTACTTC. Translation: CASKRNYEQYF.

This clone has just one count. V and J are TRBV9 and TRBJ2-2; D remains ambiguous. The CDR3 extends over 14 amino acids. V was trimmed by 2 bases and J by 8 bases, leaving 13 bases between them. From germline, CDR1 is SGDLS and CDR2 YYNGEE. CDR3: CASSVGFQSGELFF. For the CDR3, the DNA is TGTGCCAGCAGCGTTGGCTTCCAGAGTGGGGAGCTGTTTTTT.

J is TRBJ2-3 and V is TRBV13; 9 bases are shared with TRBD2. There are 16 residues in the CDR3. Germline values: CDR1 PRHDT, CDR2 FYEKMQ (reference sequence). Unmatched junction bases numbered 11, after V lost 5 bases and J lost 5 bases. The CDR3 DNA follows: TGTGCCAGCAGCATAGCGGGGGACCCAGATGGAGATACGCAGTATTTT. Protein product: CASSIAGDPDGDTQYF.

The sample holds one count of this clone. The rearrangement uses TRBV4-3 and TRBJ2-5; D tentatively fits TRBD1 or TRBD2 (5 bases each). The CDR3 totals 18 residues. Germline CDR1 and CDR2: LGHNA and YSLEER. Trimming stripped 0 bases from V and 8 bases from J, with 25 bases between. CDR3 nucleotide sequence: TGCGCCAGCAGCCAAGACCCTGGTCAGGGTACCGGAACGGGAACCCAGTACTTC. It yields the protein CASSQDPGQGTGTGTQYF.

The chain combines TRBV30 with TRBJ2-2; possible D gene TRBD2, 5 bases. CDR3 length: 15 residues. Germline lookup yields CDR1 GTSNPN and CDR2 SVGIG (reference sequence). The V end was cut by 3 bases, the J end by 2 bases, with 13 bases between. The CDR3 region has the DNA TGTGCCTGGAGAAGGCTAGCAAGAAACACCGGGGAGCTGTTTTTT. Translation gives CAWRRLARNTGELFF.

V usage is TRBV6-5 and J usage is TRBJ2-1, with 8 bases aligning to TRBD2. V gave up 11 bases and J gave up 4 bases; unmatched junction bases: 13. The CDR3 runs 15 residues. Germline CDR1 is MNHEY and CDR2 is SVGAGI. For the CDR3, the DNA is TGTGCCGCGCGGGAGTCGGGGGGGCGATACAATGAGCAGTTCTTC. Translating it yields CAARESGGRYNEQFF.

The chain couples TRBV6-5 to TRBJ2-3; the match to TRBD2 covers 9 bases. From germline, CDR1 is MNHEY and CDR2 SVGAGI. V lost 4 bases to trimming and J lost 2 bases; unmatched junction nucleotides: 1. CDR3 length equals 14 residues. CDR3: CASSSSGITDTQYF. CDR3 in DNA: TGTGCCAGCAGTTCTAGCGGGATCACAGATACGCAGTATTTT.

V gene TRBV19 combines with J gene TRBJ1-1; TRBD1 matches at 7 bases. Germline V gene sequence: CDR1 LNHDA, CDR2 SQIVND (reference sequence). V trimming: 9 bases; J trimming: 4 bases; junction bases outside the gene matches: 11. The CDR3 runs to 14 residues. The CDR3 DNA reads as TGTGCCAGCGGGACAGTGGCCTTTGGCACTGAAGCTTTCTTT. Translated: CASGTVAFGTEAFF.

This sequence joins TRBV23-1 and TRBJ1-1; no firm D call. TRBV23-1 belongs to the ORF category, with a function that is uncertain. This CDR3 has 13 residues. V shed 6 bases and J shed 6 bases, with 14 bases lying between them. The CDR3 coding sequence is TGCGCCAGCAGAGGGTCAACTGTTGCTGAAGCTTTCTTT. This gives the protein CASRGSTVAEAFF.

The rearrangement joins TRBV29-1 to TRBJ2-1; no firm D call. Germline CDR1 and CDR2: SQVTM and ANQGSEA. The CDR3 runs 12 residues. Trimming shortened V by 6 bases and J by 7 bases, and 13 bases separated the two germline ends. CDR3 region: CSVIALGNEQFF. Here the CDR3 DNA reads TGCAGCGTGATAGCCCTTGGGAATGAGCAGTTCTTC.

V gene TRBV29-1 combines with J gene TRBJ2-1; 9 positions match TRBD1. The V gene end was trimmed by 6 bases and the J gene end by 9 bases; junction bases not matched to a gene: 9. The germline V gene encodes CDR1 SQVTM and CDR2 ANQGSEA. The CDR3 is made up of 13 amino acids. Here the CDR3 reads CSVGGTGNGEQFF. The CDR3 bases are TGCAGCGTGGGAGGGACAGGGAACGGTGAGCAGTTCTTC.

The chain links TRBV2 to TRBJ2-3; 7 bases map to TRBD1. V gave up 6 bases and J gave up 1 base; unmatched junction bases: 4. The germline V gene encodes CDR1 SNHLY and CDR2 FYNNEI. This CDR3 region has 14 residues. The CDR3 region has the DNA TGTGCCAGCAGCTCAGGACAGGGCACAGATACGCAGTATTTT. Encoded protein: CASSSGQGTDTQYF.